What follows are 12 T cell receptor beta chains derived from one specimen sequenced in a study of PD-1 blockade in classical Hodgkin lymphoma. Produced via immunoSEQ multiplex PCR; TCRdb's table is partial and in-frame only. The sample contains around 25,000 clones, around 80% of which appear only once. Regarding time point: cycle 4 day 1 (C4D1), after more than five weeks of nivolumab. Every one of the patients relapsed after autologous stem cell transplantation (brentuximab vedotin exposure was variable). Researchers used magnetic negative selection to pull out pure CD4+ T cells from thawed PBMCs. The sequenced sample was CD4+ T cells from blood, obtained before the fourth cycle of nivolumab. The receptor set was obtained from a human donor with classical Hodgkin lymphoma.

The chain combines TRBV14 with TRBJ2-3; D is ambiguous. Trimming pared 4 bases from V and 1 base from J, leaving 9 bases between. Germline V lookup: CDR1 SGHDN, CDR2 FVKESK. The CDR3 length is 14 residues. Written as DNA, the CDR3 is TGTGCCAGCAGCCTACTTTCCCGCACAGATACGCAGTATTTT. This codes for CASSLLSRTDTQYF. Full variable domain (rest looked up from reference TRBV14 and TRBJ2-3): EAGVTQFPSHSVIEKGQTVTLRCDPISGHDNLYWYRRVMGKEIKFLLHFVKESKQDESGMPNNRFLAERTGGTYSTLKVQPAELEDSGVYFCASSLLSRTDTQYFGPGTRLTVL.

The V gene is TRBV10-2, the J gene TRBJ2-2; 7 bases map to TRBD2. The germline V gene encodes CDR1 WSHSY and CDR2 SAAADI. Trimming removed 2 bases from V and 3 bases from J; junction bases left unmatched: 6. CDR3 length: 16 residues. CDR3: CASSERAGVYTGELFF. Written as DNA, the CDR3 is TGCGCCAGCAGTGAGAGGGCGGGGGTTTACACCGGGGAGCTGTTTTTT.

The J gene is TRBJ2-5, the V gene TRBV19; the match to TRBD2 covers 10 bases. The length of the CDR3 is 17 residues. Looked up from germline, CDR1 is LNHDA and CDR2 is SQIVND (reference sequence). V shed 4 bases, J shed 1 base, and the junction held 9 bases outside the gene matches. The CDR3 reads CASSKPLAGDRQETQYF. DNA of the CDR3: TGTGCCAGTAGTAAGCCCCTAGCGGGGGACCGCCAAGAGACCCAGTACTTC.

This clone was seen once. The V call is TRBV2, the J call TRBJ2-3; 7 bases are a match to TRBD2. The CDR3 runs to 14 residues. V shed 10 bases, J shed 1 base, and the junction held 8 bases outside the gene matches. Germline V gives CDR1 SNHLY, CDR2 FYNNEI. The CDR3 is CAISGGPGTDTQYF. The CDR3 DNA reads TGTGCCATATCGGGGGGACCGGGCACAGATACGCAGTATTTT.

The chain joins TRBV10-3 to TRBJ2-5; no firm D call. In germline, CDR1 is ENHRY, CDR2 SYGVKD. Trimming stripped 4 bases from V and 2 bases from J, with 5 bases between. The CDR3 runs 12 residues. CDR3 sequence reads: CAISGQQETQYF. The CDR3, as DNA: TGTGCCATCAGTGGCCAGCAAGAGACCCAGTACTTC.

This clone was recorded a few times. The chain uses TRBV30 and TRBJ1-6; D is uncertain. The germline V gene has CDR1 GTSNPN and CDR2 SVGIG (reference sequence). The CDR3 totals 13 residues. V shed 4 bases and J shed 5 bases, with 9 bases lying between them. The CDR3 reads CAWTPADNSPLHF. The CDR3 DNA follows: TGTGCCTGGACTCCCGCAGATAATTCACCCCTCCACTTT.

The chain uses TRBV19 and TRBJ1-6; 8 positions agree with TRBD1. CDR1 and CDR2 from the germline V gene are LNHDA and SQIVND (reference sequence). The CDR3 runs to 14 residues. Losses at the gene ends were 7 bases for V and 10 bases for J; bases not matched to a gene: 9. The CDR3 here is CASKPGQGGSPLHF. CDR3 coding DNA: TGTGCCAGTAAGCCAGGACAGGGAGGATCACCCCTCCACTTT.

The gene calls are TRBV5-6 and TRBJ1-4; 10 bases agree with TRBD1. The trim removed 5 bases at V and 7 bases at J, leaving 5 bases unmatched. The CDR3 spans 14 residues. Germline V gene lookup returns CDR1 SGHDT and CDR2 YYEEEE. The CDR3 protein is CASRYRDRGEKLFF. Here the CDR3 DNA reads TGTGCCAGCAGGTACCGGGACAGGGGTGAAAAACTGTTTTTT. The variable domain in full, with the rest retrieved from reference TRBV5-6 and TRBJ1-4, is DAGVTQSPTHLIKTRGQQVTLRCSPKSGHDTVSWYQQALGQGPQFIFQYYEEEERQRGNFPDRFSGHQFPNYSSELNVNALLLGDSALYLCASRYRDRGEKLFFGSGTQLSVL.

This chain joins TRBV19 and TRBJ1-3; TRBD1 might be the D (5 bases). The CDR3 spans 17 residues. Germline values: CDR1 LNHDA, CDR2 SQIVND (reference sequence). V dropped 5 bases and J dropped 0 bases, with 17 bases sitting between them. CDR3 sequence (DNA): TGTGCCAGTAGTCCAATCCCAGGGTTACTCTCTGGAAACACCATATATTTT. Its protein is CASSPIPGLLSGNTIYF.

The genes are TRBV9 and TRBJ2-3; unclear D gene. V lost 0 bases and J lost 1, with 12 bases in between. Per germline, CDR1 SGDLS and CDR2 YYNGEE. CDR3 length equals 16 residues. The CDR3 spells CASSVGAQPGTDTQYF. CDR3 in DNA: TGTGCCAGCAGCGTAGGTGCACAACCCGGCACAGATACGCAGTATTTT.

This chain connects TRBV11-3 to TRBJ1-5; D is uncertain. Germline V gives CDR1 SGHNT, CDR2 YENEEA. V was clipped by 7 bases and J by 3 bases, with 10 bases between them. The CDR3 is made up of 13 amino acids. The CDR3 DNA reads TGTGCCAGCAAACAAGACTACAATCAGCCCCAGCATTTT. Translating it yields CASKQDYNQPQHF.

This clone was seen only a few times. The chain recombines TRBV5-1 with TRBJ2-7, with a tentative D call TRBD2 (5 bases). CDR1 is SGHRS, CDR2 YFSETQ, per germline. Trimming removed 4 bases at V and 4 bases at J, with 15 bases between. The CDR3 covers 14 residues. Written as DNA, the CDR3 is TGCGCCAGCAGCCCCGGGGTAACCCGGTACGAGCAGTACTTC. Its translation: CASSPGVTRYEQYF.